Listed here are 4 T cell receptor beta chains from one sample, sequenced in a study of T cell responses to AZD1222 COVID-19 vaccine. Only in-frame clones appear in the TCRdb table, and some are missing; sequencing was by immunoSEQ multiplex PCR. The table includes 85,000 to 130,000 clones, 80% to 90% detected once. The specimen was peripheral blood, collected on day 0 of AZD1222 vaccination. The receptor set was obtained from an adult in good health.

The CDR3 DNA follows: TGTGCCAGCAGCCAAGGGATGGAGGGGCATCAGCCCCAGCATTTT. Residues: CASSQGMEGHQPQHF. The rearrangement joins TRBV14 to TRBJ1-5; a possible D gene is TRBD1 (5 bases). Per germline, CDR1 SGHDN and CDR2 FVKESK. V lost 1 base to trimming and J lost 5 bases, with 12 bases between them. The CDR3 is made up of 15 amino acids. The complete variable domain, with remaining parts taken from reference TRBV14 and TRBJ1-5, reads EAGVTQFPSHSVIEKGQTVTLRCDPISGHDNLYWYRRVMGKEIKFLLHFVKESKQDESGMPNNRFLAERTGGTYSTLKVQPAELEDSGVYFCASSQGMEGHQPQHFGDGTRLSIL.

The chain couples TRBV11-2 to TRBJ2-1; 9 bases fit TRBD2. The CDR3 loop spans 13 amino acids. Germline V gene sequence: CDR1 SGHAT, CDR2 FQNNGV. V lost 7 bases and J lost 6; bases outside the gene matches: 4. Written as DNA, the CDR3 is TGTGCCAGCATGGGACTAGCCCGCAATGAGCAGTTCTTC. Its protein is CASMGLARNEQFF.

DNA for the CDR3: TGTGCCATCAGTCCTAGCGGGGGGGCCCCCGGGGAGCTGTTTTTT. As protein: CAISPSGGAPGELFF. V gene TRBV10-3 combines with J gene TRBJ2-2; 12 bases align to TRBD2. Unmatched junction bases numbered 4, after V lost 5 bases and J lost 6 bases. This CDR3 has 15 residues. CDR1 and CDR2 (germline): ENHRY, SYGVKD.

V usage is TRBV7-9 and J usage is TRBJ1-2; D gene unclear. V lost 2 bases, J lost 6 bases, and 7 bases lay in between. CDR3 size: 12 residues. From germline, CDR1 is SEHNR and CDR2 FQNEAQ (reference sequence). The CDR3 nucleotides are TGTGCCAGCAGCTTACCCGGGGATGGCTACACCTTC. Translating gives CASSLPGDGYTF.